This entry describes one T cell receptor (beta chain). This clone was recorded only once. Its binding antigen is unknown. Within one base of it there is no much larger clone, and no base qualities were kept. Each collaborating institution followed its own protocols to collect whole blood in K2EDTA tubes. For TCRbeta analysis, collaborators shipped samples in one of three forms: frozen whole blood, isolated PBMCs, or DNA extracted from either of those sample types. Taken from the germline V gene, the CDR1 and CDR2 loops are SGHRS and YFSETQ. Unmatched junction bases come to 3, with V trimmed by 1 base and J by 4 bases. The CDR3 spans 14 residues, from the cysteine through the phenylalanine. Here the CDR3 DNA is all that survives: 42 bases in frame from base 1. The data are from a study of blood T cell repertoires in COVID-19 (dated by TCRdb to the early 2020s). Study-wide context: Samples covering the acute and convalescent phases of COVID-19 were provided by collaborators in the United States, Italy and Spain. The samples were drawn from the first 160 participants of the ongoing ImmuneRACE study and from 1,200 or so subjects provided by 6 global collaborators. The dataset comprised deeply sampled blood TCRbeta repertoires from subjects exposed to, actively infected with, or recovered from COVID-19. HLA class I and class II types, where available, came from metadata supplied by the sample provider rather than from assay-based typing. The sample metadata nearly always contained a de-identified subject ID, COVID-19 status, age in years and sex. The material from the prospective study consisted of cDNA or gDNA derived from T cells, B-cell-depleted T cells, or PBMCs. The repertoires were released in a freely available public database meant as a resource for research on the immune response to SARS-CoV-2. Study-level results and caveats: Clinical and demographic metadata were provided uncurated, with the amount varying by source and participant.

TCRbeta CDR3 regions were amplified from genomic DNA using the immunoSEQ Assay, a bias-controlled multiplex PCR. As for how the authors treated the data: The number of nucleated cells in each sample was estimated by amplification of reference gene primers within the assay. To quantify the absolute abundance of each unique TCRbeta CDR3 rearrangement, sequence reads were collapsed and filtered. For each sample, productive Simpson clonality was calculated by taking the square root of Simpson's diversity index across productive rearrangements. Drawn from immuneACCESS, this table holds only the in-frame rearrangements with V and J called that TCRdb kept. Clones are partly lost; checked studies trace under half to an unresolved V gene and leave the rest unexplained. The V and J calls and clone size were taken over from that table, and D and trimming were inferred from the DNA. The sample table shows about 190,000 clones, and about 85% are seen once. The ten largest clones add up to 4.5% to 5% of the sample.

This clonotype originated in a woman of 80 years or more with acute or convalescent COVID-19. The V and J genes are TRBV5-1 and TRBJ1-1, with 8 middle bases fitting TRBD1. The sequenced material came from peripheral blood. The nucleotide sequence reads as follows: TGCGCCAGCAGCTTGCAGGGGGCTGGCACTGAAGCTTTCTTT. Its protein product is CASSLQGAGTEAFF.